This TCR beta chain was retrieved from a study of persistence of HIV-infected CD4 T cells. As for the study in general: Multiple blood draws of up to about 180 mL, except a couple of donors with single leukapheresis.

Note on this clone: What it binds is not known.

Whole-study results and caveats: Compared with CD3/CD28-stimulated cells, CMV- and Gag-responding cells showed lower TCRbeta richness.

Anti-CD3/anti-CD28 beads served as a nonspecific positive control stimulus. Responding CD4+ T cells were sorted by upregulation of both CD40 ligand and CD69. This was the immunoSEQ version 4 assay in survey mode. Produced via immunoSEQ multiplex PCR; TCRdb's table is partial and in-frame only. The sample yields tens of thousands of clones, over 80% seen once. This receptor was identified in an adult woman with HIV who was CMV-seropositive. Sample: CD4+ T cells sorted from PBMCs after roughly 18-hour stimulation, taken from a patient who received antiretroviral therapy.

This CDR3 reads CASSAPGGSNSPLHF. In DNA, the CDR3 is TGTGCCAGCAGTGCTCCTGGGGGGAGTAATTCACCCCTCCACTTT. This chain joins TRBV25-1 and TRBJ1-6; tentative D call: TRBD1 (5 bases). Germline loops: CDR1 MGHDK, CDR2 SYGVNS. Trimming took 4 bases from V and 6 from J, leaving 13 bases between them. The CDR3 extends over 15 amino acids.